This is a list of T cell receptor beta chains from one sample in a study of OX40 agonist ivuxolimab in advanced cancers. The table came from immunoSEQ multiplex PCR; TCRdb's copy has only in-frame clones and leaves some out. The sample has roughly 14,000 clones, roughly 82% seen once. Sample: CD4+ or CD8+ T cells sorted from blood, taken in a trial of the OX40 agonist ivuxolimab. These receptors all stem from an adult with an advanced solid tumor such as melanoma, head and neck, liver or kidney cancer. Each CDR3 is given with its conserved first and last residue. The D gene is left open where the match is weak. The size of a clone is reported for some rows only, either as once, few or many, or as a class for expanded clones.

>TRBV19|.|TRBJ2-1|TRBD1
TGTGCCAGTAGTGAGGGACAGGGTCCATGGCATGAGCAGTTCTTC
CASSEGQGPWHEQFF
>TRBV28|.|TRBJ1-5|.
TGTGCCAGCAGTTTAGGGAGGCAGGGCAGCGGTCATCAGCCCCAGCATTTT
CASSLGRQGSGHQPQHF
>TRBV28|.|TRBJ2-7|TRBD2
TGTGCCAGCAGTTTAGGCGGGAGTCCCCACGAGCAGTACTTC
CASSLGGSPHEQYF
>TRBV21-1|.|TRBJ2-7|.
TGTGCCAGCAGCGAGGCGCTACACGTGTTAGACGAGCAGTACTTC
CASSEALHVLDEQYF
>TRBV4-3|.|TRBJ2-3|.
TGCGCCAGCAGCCCATCCATTGGGGGAGCAGATACGCAGTATTTT
CASSPSIGGADTQYF
>TRBV28|once|TRBJ2-7|TRBD1
TGTGCCAGCAGTTCCGGGACAGAAATCCCCAATTCCTACGAGCAGTACTTC
CASSSGTEIPNSYEQYF
>TRBV13|.|TRBJ2-1|.
TGTGCCAGCAGCTGGGGAATTTATGAGCAGTTCTTC
CASSWGIYEQFF
>TRBV7-9|.|TRBJ1-4|TRBD1
TGTGCCAGCAGCTGGGACAGGGAGGATGGAGGTGAAAAACTGTTTTTT
CASSWDREDGGEKLFF
>TRBV4-1|.|TRBJ1-4|TRBD1
TGCGCCAGCAGCGACCGATCTCGACAGGGGATAGTCGAAAAACTGTTTTTT
CASSDRSRQGIVEKLFF
>TRBV30|medium-sized|TRBJ2-1|.
TGTGCCTGGAGAAGCGACTCCTACAATGAGCAGTTCTTC
CAWRSDSYNEQFF
>TRBV6-5|.|TRBJ1-1|.
TGTGCCAGCAGGAGGGGGACTGAAGCTTTCTTT
CASRRGTEAFF
>TRBV19|once|TRBJ1-6|.
TGTGCCAGTAGTATAGAGGCCTGGGCTGGTTCACCCCTCCACTTT
CASSIEAWAGSPLHF
>TRBV5-6|few|TRBJ2-7|.
TGTGCCAGCAGCTTGTTGGGGAGTCGCGAGCAGTACTTC
CASSLLGSREQYF